This T cell receptor (beta chain) was retrieved from a study of patients and donors after allogeneic stem cell transplantation. A single record per CDR3 protein comes from TCRdb applying MiXCR to the RT-PCR reads. The repertoire holds about 160,000 distinct CDR3 sequences, with about 36% as singletons. With 5 bases removed from V and 1 base from J, the gap between germline ends came to 8 bases. This CDR3 comprises 13 residues. V is TRBV12-3 or TRBV12-4 and J is TRBJ1-1; no clear D gene. The sequenced sample was blood, either unsorted or a sorted T cell fraction (not recorded which). The TCR comes from a human donor who was either an allogeneic HSCT recipient or a stem cell or donor lymphocyte infusion donor (not recorded which). It is not recorded whose cells these are; they may come from a transplant donor. DNA of the CDR3: TGTGCCAGCAGTCCGTGGAAGAACACTGAAGCTTTCTTT. It specifies CASSPWKNTEAFF.